The 23 T cell receptor beta chains below were found in one sample sequenced in a study of blood T cell repertoires in COVID-19 (dated by TCRdb to about 2020). The library was obtained by the immunoSEQ multiplex PCR assay. What TCRdb holds here is the immuneACCESS table cut down to in-frame rearrangements. Part of the clones is not present; checked against another copy, under half of the missing clones reflect an unresolved V gene, and the others are unexplained. The sample table holds about 100,000 clones, of which 80% to 95% were seen once. Together, the top ten hold about 1% of the sample. Sequencing was done on a sample of peripheral blood. The source is a man in his 60s with acute or convalescent COVID-19.

This rearrangement joins TRBV13 to TRBJ1-2; TRBD1 matches 7 bases. The V segment lost 5 bases and the J segment 4 bases; nucleotides outside the gene matches: 4. The CDR3 has 13 amino acids. The germline V gene has CDR1 PRHDT and CDR2 FYEKMQ (reference sequence). The CDR3 spells CASSMDRLYGYTF. CDR3 DNA: TGTGCCAGCAGCATGGACAGGCTCTATGGCTACACCTTC.

V usage is TRBV29-1 and J usage is TRBJ1-2; D might be TRBD1 (5 bases). Trimming pared 6 bases from V and 7 bases from J, leaving 12 bases between. This CDR3 is 11 amino acids long. From germline, CDR1 is SQVTM and CDR2 ANQGSEA. CDR3 nucleotide sequence: TGCAGCGTACAGGACACTACTGGCTACACCTTC. This gives the protein CSVQDTTGYTF.

This clone has just one count. This chain uses TRBV28 with TRBJ1-1; 10 positions match TRBD1. CDR3 length: 16 amino acids. Looked up from germline, CDR1 is MDHEN and CDR2 is SYDVKM. The V segment lost 6 bases and the J segment 8 bases; nucleotides outside the gene matches: 15. In DNA, the CDR3 is TGTGCCAGCAGCCCGGCGGGGGGACAGGGGTTGAGAGAAGCTTTCTTT. Translated: CASSPAGGQGLREAFF.

The CDR3 DNA reads as TGTGCCAGTAGTACCGGGACACGGGGTACGCAGTATTTT. Its protein is CASSTGTRGTQYF. This sequence joins TRBV19 and TRBJ2-3; weak D call: TRBD1 (6 bases). Germline V gene data show CDR1 as LNHDA and CDR2 as SQIVND (reference sequence). This CDR3 is built from 13 residues. V was trimmed by 4 bases and J by 8 bases, leaving 13 bases between them.

This clone was seen once. This chain links TRBV2 with TRBJ1-4, with 7 positions matching TRBD1. The trim removed 9 bases at V and 7 bases at J, leaving 8 bases unmatched. This CDR3 region has 13 residues. Germline V gene data show CDR1 as SNHLY and CDR2 as FYNNEI. The CDR3 DNA sequence: TGTGCCAGTATGACAGGGCCGAGTGAAAAACTGTTTTTT. Translated: CASMTGPSEKLFF.

The chain recombines TRBV19 with TRBJ1-2; no reliable D call. The CDR3 sequence is 15 residues long. In germline, CDR1 is LNHDA, CDR2 SQIVND (reference sequence). The V end was cut by 6 bases, the J end by 3 bases, with 17 bases between. For the CDR3, the DNA is TGTGCCAGTAGCCCTCGGGTAGCAGAACACTATGGCTACACCTTC. Its translation: CASSPRVAEHYGYTF.

V gene TRBV5-1 combines with J gene TRBJ1-6; perhaps TRBD1 as D (5 bases). The CDR3 runs 16 residues. CDR1 is SGHRS and CDR2 is YFSETQ in the germline V gene. Trimming took off 0 bases at V and 6 bases at J, with 13 bases between the two ends. The CDR3 region is CASSLGQFSGNSPLHF. The CDR3 DNA follows: TGCGCCAGCAGCTTGGGACAGTTCTCCGGTAATTCACCCCTCCACTTT.

This clone appeared a few times. The V and J genes are TRBV19 and TRBJ2-1; 11 nucleotides match TRBD1. The CDR3 is made up of 15 amino acids. CDR1 LNHDA and CDR2 SQIVND come from the germline V gene (reference sequence). J was trimmed by 7 bases and V by 5 bases; bases with no gene match: 7. CDR3 nucleotides: TGTGCCAGTAGTTCCCGGGACAGGGGGGGGAATGAGCAGTTCTTC. Translation gives CASSSRDRGGNEQFF.

The chain uses TRBV11-3 and TRBJ2-1; 10 bases agree with TRBD2. The CDR3 extends over 16 amino acids. Looked up from germline, CDR1 is SGHNT and CDR2 is YENEEA. Losses at the gene ends were 5 bases for V and 5 bases for J; bases not matched to a gene: 9. CDR3 in DNA: TGTGCCAGCAGCGGTAGACTAGCGGGTAACCACAATGAGCAGTTCTTC. The encoded protein is CASSGRLAGNHNEQFF.

A few counts support this clone. This sequence joins TRBV6-1 and TRBJ2-7, with a weak D call TRBD2 (5 bases). Germline V gene sequence: CDR1 MNHNS, CDR2 SASEGT. The CDR3 covers 12 residues. V lost 2 bases to trimming and J lost 11 bases, with 13 bases between them. For the CDR3, the DNA is TGTGCCAGCAGTGAACTTCGGGGAGTTAAGTACTTC. It encodes CASSELRGVKYF.

This clone was observed a single time. This chain uses TRBV5-1 with TRBJ1-1; TRBD1 is a possible D gene (6 bases). Germline V gene lookup returns CDR1 SGHRS and CDR2 YFSETQ. The V and J ends lost 3 bases and 2 bases respectively, with 17 bases between them. The CDR3 is made up of 16 amino acids. CDR3 residues: CASSYTTGLRNTEAFF. CDR3 DNA: TGCGCCAGCAGCTATACGACAGGTCTCCGAAACACTGAAGCTTTCTTT. Looking up the rest from reference TRBV5-1 and TRBJ1-1 gives the full variable domain: KAGVTQTPRYLIKTRGQQVTLSCSPISGHRSVSWYQQTPGQGLQFLFEYFSETQRNKGNFPGRFSGRQFSNSRSEMNVSTLELGDSALYLCASSYTTGLRNTEAFFGQGTRLTVV.

The chain combines TRBV5-4 with TRBJ2-7; D remains ambiguous. Germline lookup yields CDR1 SGHNT and CDR2 YYREEE (reference sequence). The CDR3 length is 14 residues. The V and J ends lost 4 bases and 0 bases respectively, with 11 bases between them. This CDR3 reads CASSVDASSYEQYF. DNA of the CDR3: TGTGCCAGCAGCGTGGACGCCAGCTCCTACGAGCAGTACTTC. Using reference TRBV5-4 and TRBJ2-7 for the parts outside the CDR3, the full variable domain is ETGVTQSPTHLIKTRGQQVTLRCSSQSGHNTVSWYQQALGQGPQFIFQYYREEENGRGNFPPRFSGLQFPNYSSELNVNALELDDSALYLCASSVDASSYEQYFGPGTRLTVT.

To note about this clone: Other DNA sequences within the sample encode an identical CDR3. This sequence joins TRBV10-3 and TRBJ1-4; 7 nucleotides agree with TRBD1. The CDR3 covers 14 residues. Germline lookup yields CDR1 ENHRY and CDR2 SYGVKD. J lost 5 bases, V lost 4 bases, and 4 bases had no gene match. CDR3 coding DNA: TGTGCCATCAGTGCAGGGACAGTAAATGAAAAACTGTTTTTT. It codes for CAISAGTVNEKLFF.

This chain uses TRBV2 with TRBJ2-2; 15 bases fit TRBD2. The V and J ends lost 6 bases and 5 bases, in that order; junction bases with no gene match: 4. The CDR3 runs 16 residues. Germline loops: CDR1 SNHLY, CDR2 FYNNEI. The CDR3 spells CASRGLAGGRTGELFF. As DNA, the CDR3 is TGTGCCAGCAGGGGACTAGCGGGAGGTCGAACCGGGGAGCTGTTTTTT.

J is TRBJ2-1 and V is TRBV24-1, with D unresolved. Trimming removed 5 bases at V and 15 bases at J, with 16 bases between. Germline CDR1 KGHDR, CDR2 SFDVKD. The CDR3 contains 12 residues. CDR3 sequence: CATSGAAPWRFF. Written as DNA, the CDR3 is TGTGCCACCAGTGGTGCGGCCCCCTGGCGGTTCTTC.

This chain connects TRBV7-9 to TRBJ2-7; 7 bases match TRBD2. The germline CDR1 and CDR2 sequences are SEHNR and FQNEAQ (reference sequence). This CDR3 spans 15 amino acids. V dropped 5 bases and J dropped 3; count of bases not matched to a gene: 10. The CDR3, as DNA: TGTGCCAGCAGCCCAGGCGGCGCGGGAGACTACGAGCAGTACGTC. Encoded protein: CASSPGGAGDYEQYV.

The chain recombines TRBV2 with TRBJ1-6, with 9 bases fitting TRBD1. Germline V gives CDR1 SNHLY, CDR2 FYNNEI. V lost 6 bases and J lost 6; bases outside the gene matches: 9. CDR3 length equals 16 residues. CDR3 loop: CASSSSGTGSNSPLHF. In DNA, the CDR3 is TGTGCCAGCAGCTCATCCGGGACAGGGAGTAATTCACCCCTCCACTTT.

This rearrangement joins TRBV12-5 to TRBJ1-6, with unresolved D. This CDR3 is built from 14 residues. The V gene's germline CDR1 is LGHNT and CDR2 FRNRAP. V lost 5 bases and J 0 bases, leaving 5 bases between the germline ends. The CDR3 DNA reads as TGTGCTAGTGGTGGTAGCTCCTATAATTCACCCCTCCACTTT. Its protein is CASGGSSYNSPLHF. Full variable domain (missing parts from reference TRBV12-5 and TRBJ1-6): DARVTQTPRHKVTEMGQEVTMRCQPILGHNTVFWYRQTMMQGLELLAYFRNRAPLDDSGMPKDRFSAEMPDATLATLKIQPSEPRDSAVYFCASGGSSYNSPLHFGNGTRLTVT.

The rearrangement uses TRBV25-1 and TRBJ2-1, with D possibly matching TRBD2 (6 bases). The germline V gene encodes CDR1 MGHDK and CDR2 SYGVNS. The CDR3 runs to 14 residues. The V end lost 6 bases, the J end lost 8 bases, and 17 bases lay between the germline ends. The chain's CDR3 is CASREPTSTDEQFF. The CDR3 nucleotides are TGTGCCAGCAGGGAACCGACTAGTACCGATGAGCAGTTCTTC. The entire variable domain, with the rest obtained from reference TRBV25-1 and TRBJ2-1, is as follows: EADIYQTPRYLVIGTGKKITLECSQTMGHDKMYWYQQDPGMELHLIHYSYGVNSTEKGDLSSESTVSRIRTEHFPLTLESARPSHTSQYLCASREPTSTDEQFFGPGTRLTVL.

This clone was seen a few times. This chain joins TRBV7-6 and TRBJ1-2, with TRBD1 identical over 8 bases. The CDR3 runs 13 residues. Per germline, CDR1 SGHVS and CDR2 FNYEAQ. With V trimmed by 4 bases and J by 9 bases, 7 bases remained unmatched. The CDR3 here is CASSSLDRASYTF. In nucleotides, the CDR3 is TGTGCCAGCAGCTCCTTGGACAGGGCGAGCTACACCTTC.

The chain links TRBV2 to TRBJ2-7; D gene ambiguous. V was trimmed by 4 bases and J by 0 bases, leaving 4 bases between them. This CDR3 is built from 12 residues. CDR1 is SNHLY, CDR2 FYNNEI, per germline. The CDR3 region is CASSVFSYEQYF. As DNA, the CDR3 is TGTGCCAGCAGTGTCTTCTCCTACGAGCAGTACTTC.

The chain couples TRBV11-3 to TRBJ2-1, with a possible D match to TRBD1 (7 bases). Germline V gene lookup returns CDR1 SGHNT and CDR2 YENEEA. CDR3 length: 15 amino acids. V gave up 4 bases and J gave up 1 base, with 11 bases separating them. The DNA for the CDR3 is TGTGCCAGCAGCTCCGGGGGACAGTCCTACAATGAGCAGTTCTTC. It encodes CASSSGGQSYNEQFF.

CDR3 bases: TGTGCCAGCAGCCAGGGACAGGGATTTACTAACTATGGCTACACCTTC. It encodes CASSQGQGFTNYGYTF. The rearrangement joins TRBV3-1 (or the pseudogene TRBV3-2) to TRBJ1-2; TRBD1 agrees at 9 bases. CDR3 length: 16 residues. Germline trimming cut 3 bases from V and 0 bases from J; bases unmatched to any gene: 5. The V gene's germline CDR1 is LGHDT and CDR2 YNNKEL (reference sequence).